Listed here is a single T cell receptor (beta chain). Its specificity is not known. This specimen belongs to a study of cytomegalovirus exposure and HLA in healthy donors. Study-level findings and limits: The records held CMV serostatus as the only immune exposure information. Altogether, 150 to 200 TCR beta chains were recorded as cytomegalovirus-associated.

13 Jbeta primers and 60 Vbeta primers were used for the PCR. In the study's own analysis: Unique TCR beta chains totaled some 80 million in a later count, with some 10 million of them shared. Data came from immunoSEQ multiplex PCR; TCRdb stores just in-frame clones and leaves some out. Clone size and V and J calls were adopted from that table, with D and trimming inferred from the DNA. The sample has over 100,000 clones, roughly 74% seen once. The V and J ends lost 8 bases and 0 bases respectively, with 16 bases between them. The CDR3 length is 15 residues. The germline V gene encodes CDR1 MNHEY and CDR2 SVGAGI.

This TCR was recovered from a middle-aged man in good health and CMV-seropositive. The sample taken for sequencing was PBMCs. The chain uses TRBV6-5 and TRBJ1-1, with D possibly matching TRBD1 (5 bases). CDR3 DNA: TGTGCCAGCGTTCGGGAGGGGCTTATGAACACTGAAGCTTTCTTT. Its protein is CASVREGLMNTEAFF.